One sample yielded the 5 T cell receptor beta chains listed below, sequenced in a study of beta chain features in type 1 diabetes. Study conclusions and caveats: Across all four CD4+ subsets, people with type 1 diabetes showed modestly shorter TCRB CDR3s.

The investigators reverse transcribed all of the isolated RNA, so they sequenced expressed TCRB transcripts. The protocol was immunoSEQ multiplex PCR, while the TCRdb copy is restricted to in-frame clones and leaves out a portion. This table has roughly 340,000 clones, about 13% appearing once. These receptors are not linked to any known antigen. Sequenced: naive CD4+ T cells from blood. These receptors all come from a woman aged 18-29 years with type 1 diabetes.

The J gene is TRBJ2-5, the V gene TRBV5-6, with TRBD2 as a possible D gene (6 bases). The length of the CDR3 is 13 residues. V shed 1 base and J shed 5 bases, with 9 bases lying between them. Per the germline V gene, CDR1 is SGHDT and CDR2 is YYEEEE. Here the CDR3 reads CASSLPGRETQYF. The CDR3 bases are TGTGCCAGCAGCTTGCCGGGGAGGGAGACCCAGTACTTC.

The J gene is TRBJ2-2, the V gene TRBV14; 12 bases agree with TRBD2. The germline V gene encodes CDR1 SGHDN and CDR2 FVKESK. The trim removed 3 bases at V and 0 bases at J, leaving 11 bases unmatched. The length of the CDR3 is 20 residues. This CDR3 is CASSHPLGTSGQANTGELFF. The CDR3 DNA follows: TGTGCCAGCAGCCATCCCCTGGGGACTAGCGGGCAAGCGAACACCGGGGAGCTGTTTTTT.

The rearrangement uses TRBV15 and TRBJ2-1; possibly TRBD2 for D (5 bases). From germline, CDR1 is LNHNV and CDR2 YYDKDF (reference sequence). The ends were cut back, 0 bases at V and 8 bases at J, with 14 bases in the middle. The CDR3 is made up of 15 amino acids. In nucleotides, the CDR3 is TGTGCCACCAGCAGAGATCGGGGAGTGGTGGATGAGCAGTTCTTC. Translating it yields CATSRDRGVVDEQFF.

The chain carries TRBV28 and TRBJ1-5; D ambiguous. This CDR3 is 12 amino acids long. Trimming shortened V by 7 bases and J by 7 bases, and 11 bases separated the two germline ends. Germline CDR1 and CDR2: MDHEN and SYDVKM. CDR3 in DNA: TGTGCCAGCAAGTCGGGTGGGCAGCCCCAGCATTTT. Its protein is CASKSGGQPQHF.

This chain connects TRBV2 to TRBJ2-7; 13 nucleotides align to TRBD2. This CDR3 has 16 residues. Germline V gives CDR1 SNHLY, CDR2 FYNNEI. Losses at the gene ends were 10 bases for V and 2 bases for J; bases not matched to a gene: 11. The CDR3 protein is CATRLAGGPGTYEQYF. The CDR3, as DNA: TGTGCCACTCGACTAGCGGGAGGCCCGGGAACCTACGAGCAGTACTTC.